This is a list of T cell receptor beta chains from one sample in a study of T cell repertoires in cytomegalovirus infection. Their cognate antigens are unknown. TCRdb ran MiXCR on the reads and lists one entry per CDR3 protein. The top ten hold over 12% of the sample, which has about 920,000 distinct CDR3 sequences, more than 25% seen once. Source: cultured CD8+ T cells from PBMCs, taken from culture after CMV antigen stimulation. These receptors all stem from a human donor in good health (CMV status not recorded). Some clones in this sample may be carry-over from other donors' samples. Each CDR3 is given with its conserved first and last residue. The order of the fields is D gene, J gene, V gene, CDR3 protein. D genes are given only for firm matches.

>-|TRBJ2-5|TRBV7-7
CASSIDWAETQYF
>TRBD2|TRBJ2-1|TRBV7-9
CASSLEGLPNYNEQFF
>-|TRBJ1-1|TRBV7-2
CASSFFGRTEAFF
>-|TRBJ1-3|TRBV14
CASSQAGTFSGNTIYF
>TRBD2|TRBJ2-1|TRBV29-1
CSVEGVAGEDEQFF
>-|TRBJ1-2|TRBV6-4
CASNIGQLRGYTF
>-|TRBJ1-4|TRBV7-9
CASSPPAGTEIRNEKLFF
>-|TRBJ1-1|TRBV19
CASSIGWDANTEAFF
>TRBD1|TRBJ2-1|TRBV7-2
CASSLGPGQGNYNEQFF
>-|TRBJ1-2|TRBV12-3/TRBV12-4
CASSYQVDPSYGYTF
>-|TRBJ1-4|TRBV5-3
CASSLGRTTNEKLFF
>TRBD1|TRBJ1-2|TRBV6-1
CASSLFPGTGNQGDGYTF
>TRBD1|TRBJ2-7|TRBV5-8
CASSFSWTGGFYEQYF
>TRBD1|TRBJ1-1|TRBV4-1
CASSQGQGSRNTEAFF
>-|TRBJ2-1|TRBV27
CASSFAATDYEQFF
>-|TRBJ1-2|TRBV6-5
CASSSSDRNGYTF
>-|TRBJ1-2|TRBV7-9
CASRRGDRHYGYTF
>-|TRBJ2-2|TRBV6-5
CASSYSLGARELFF
>TRBD1|TRBJ1-6|TRBV7-9
CASRGQGSEINSPLHF
>-|TRBJ2-1|TRBV6-1
CASSPATGLDEQFF
>-|TRBJ2-5|TRBV12-3/TRBV12-4
CASSLEGRHSQETQYF
>-|TRBJ1-1|TRBV19
CASSPTVGVNTEAFF
>TRBD2|TRBJ2-1|TRBV7-6
CASSEEVGGGMENEQFF
>TRBD1|TRBJ2-7|TRBV7-9
CASSSRDRGVTYEQYF
>TRBD1|TRBJ1-2|TRBV2
CASTPGQGVVRGYTF
>TRBD2|TRBJ2-3|TRBV20-1
CSARDFLAGATITDTQYF
>-|TRBJ1-1|TRBV5-1
CASSLGPGWTEAFF
>-|TRBJ1-2|TRBV2
CASLAGVGYGYTF
>-|TRBJ1-2|TRBV5-1
CASHGGYGYTF
>-|TRBJ1-1|TRBV4-3
CASSLSSVGAFEAFF
>TRBD2|TRBJ2-4|TRBV23-1
CASSHRGGGAKNIQYF
>-|TRBJ1-2|TRBV5-5
CASSLLGGGILNYGYTF
>-|TRBJ2-1|TRBV9
CASSVENEQFF
>TRBD2|TRBJ2-4|TRBV15
CATSRDWTSGNKNIQYF
>-|TRBJ1-6|TRBV27
CASSSGAGRYSPLHF
>-|TRBJ1-6|TRBV7-2
CASRSGEDEALHF
>-|TRBJ1-5|TRBV19
CASSQESDNQPQHF
>TRBD1|TRBJ2-3|TRBV27
CASSLRGLASDTQYF
>TRBD1|TRBJ1-4|TRBV7-6
CASSRRSGGAGEKLFF